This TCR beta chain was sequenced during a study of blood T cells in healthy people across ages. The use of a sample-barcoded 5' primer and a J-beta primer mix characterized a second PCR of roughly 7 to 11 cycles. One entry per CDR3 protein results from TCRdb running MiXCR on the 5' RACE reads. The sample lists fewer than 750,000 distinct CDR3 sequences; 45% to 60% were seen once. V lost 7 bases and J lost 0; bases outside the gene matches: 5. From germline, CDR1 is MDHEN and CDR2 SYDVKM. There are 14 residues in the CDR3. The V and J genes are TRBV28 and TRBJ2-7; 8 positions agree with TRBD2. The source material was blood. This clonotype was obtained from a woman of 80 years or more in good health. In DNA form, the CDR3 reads TGTGCCAGCACCGTAGCGGGAAGCTCCTACGAGCAGTACTTC. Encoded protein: CASTVAGSSYEQYF.